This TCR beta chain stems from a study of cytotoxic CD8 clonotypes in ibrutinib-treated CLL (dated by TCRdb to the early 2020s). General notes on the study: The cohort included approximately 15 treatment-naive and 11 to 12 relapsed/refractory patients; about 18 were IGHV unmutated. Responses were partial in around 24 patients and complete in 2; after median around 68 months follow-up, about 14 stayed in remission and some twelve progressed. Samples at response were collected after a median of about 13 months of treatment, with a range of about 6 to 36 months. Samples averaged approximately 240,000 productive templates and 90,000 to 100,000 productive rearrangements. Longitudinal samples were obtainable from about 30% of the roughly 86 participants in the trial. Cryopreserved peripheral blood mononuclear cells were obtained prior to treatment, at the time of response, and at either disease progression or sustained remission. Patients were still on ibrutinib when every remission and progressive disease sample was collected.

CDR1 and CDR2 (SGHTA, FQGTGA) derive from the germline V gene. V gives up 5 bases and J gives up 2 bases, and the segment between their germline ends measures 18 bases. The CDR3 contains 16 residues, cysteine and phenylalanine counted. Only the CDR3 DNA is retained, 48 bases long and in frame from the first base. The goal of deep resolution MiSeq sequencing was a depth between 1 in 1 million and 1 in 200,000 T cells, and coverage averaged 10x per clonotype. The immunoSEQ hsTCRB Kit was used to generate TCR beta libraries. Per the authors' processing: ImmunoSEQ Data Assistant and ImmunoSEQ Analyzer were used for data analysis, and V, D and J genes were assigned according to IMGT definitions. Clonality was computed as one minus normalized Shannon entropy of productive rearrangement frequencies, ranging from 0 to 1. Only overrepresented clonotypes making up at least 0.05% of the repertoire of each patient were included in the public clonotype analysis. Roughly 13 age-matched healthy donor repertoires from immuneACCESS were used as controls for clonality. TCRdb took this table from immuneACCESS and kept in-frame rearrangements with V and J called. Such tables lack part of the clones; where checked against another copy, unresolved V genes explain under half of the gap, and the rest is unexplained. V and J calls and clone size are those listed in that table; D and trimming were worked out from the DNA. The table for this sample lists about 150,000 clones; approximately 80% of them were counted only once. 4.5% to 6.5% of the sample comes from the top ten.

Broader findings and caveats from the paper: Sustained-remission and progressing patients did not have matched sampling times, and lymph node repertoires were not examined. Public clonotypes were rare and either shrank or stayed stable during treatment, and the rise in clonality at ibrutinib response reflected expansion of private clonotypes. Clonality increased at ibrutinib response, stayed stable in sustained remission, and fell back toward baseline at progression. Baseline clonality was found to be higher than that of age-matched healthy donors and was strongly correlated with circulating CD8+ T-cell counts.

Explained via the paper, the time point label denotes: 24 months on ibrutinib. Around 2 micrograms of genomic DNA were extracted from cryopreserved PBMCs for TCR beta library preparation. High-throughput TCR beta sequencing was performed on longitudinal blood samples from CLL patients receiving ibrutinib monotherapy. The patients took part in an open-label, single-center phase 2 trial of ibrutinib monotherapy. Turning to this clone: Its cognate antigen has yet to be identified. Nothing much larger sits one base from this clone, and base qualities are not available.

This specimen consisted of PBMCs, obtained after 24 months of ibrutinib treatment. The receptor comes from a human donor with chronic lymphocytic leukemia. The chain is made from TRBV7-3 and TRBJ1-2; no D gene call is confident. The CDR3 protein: CASSHKRVRGNYGYTF. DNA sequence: TGTGCCAGCAGCCACAAAAGGGTGCGCGGAAACTATGGCTACACCTTC.